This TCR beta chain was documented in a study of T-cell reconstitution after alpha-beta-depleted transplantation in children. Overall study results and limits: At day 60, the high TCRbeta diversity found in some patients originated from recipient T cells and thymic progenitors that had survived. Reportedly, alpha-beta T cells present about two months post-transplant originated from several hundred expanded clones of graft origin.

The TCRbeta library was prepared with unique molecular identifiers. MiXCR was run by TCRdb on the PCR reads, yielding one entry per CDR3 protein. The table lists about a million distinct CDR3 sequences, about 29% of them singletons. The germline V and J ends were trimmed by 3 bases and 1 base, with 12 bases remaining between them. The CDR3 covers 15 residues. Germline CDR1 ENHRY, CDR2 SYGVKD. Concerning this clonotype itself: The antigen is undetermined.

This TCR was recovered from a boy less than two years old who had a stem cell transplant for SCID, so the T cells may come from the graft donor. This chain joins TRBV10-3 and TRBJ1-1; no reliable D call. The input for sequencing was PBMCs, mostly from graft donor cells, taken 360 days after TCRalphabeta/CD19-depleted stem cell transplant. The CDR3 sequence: CAISEPAKPNTEAFF. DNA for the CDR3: TGTGCCATCAGTGAACCAGCAAAACCGAACACTGAAGCTTTCTTT.